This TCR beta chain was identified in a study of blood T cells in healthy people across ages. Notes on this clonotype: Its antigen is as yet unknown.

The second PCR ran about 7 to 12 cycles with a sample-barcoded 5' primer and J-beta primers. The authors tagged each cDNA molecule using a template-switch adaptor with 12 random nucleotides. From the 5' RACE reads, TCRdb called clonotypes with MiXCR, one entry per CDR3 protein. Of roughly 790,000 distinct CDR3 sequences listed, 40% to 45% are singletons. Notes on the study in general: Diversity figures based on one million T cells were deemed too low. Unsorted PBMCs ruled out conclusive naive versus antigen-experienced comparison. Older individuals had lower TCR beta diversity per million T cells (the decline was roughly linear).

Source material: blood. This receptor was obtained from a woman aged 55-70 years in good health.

The CDR3 reads CASSVGQGFDEQYF. The CDR3 DNA sequence: TGTGCCAGCAGCGTAGGCCAGGGGTTTGACGAGCAGTACTTC. The J gene is TRBJ2-5, the V gene TRBV9, with D possibly TRBD1 on 6 matching bases. The J call may be mistaken, given a closer DNA end match to TRBJ2-7. The CDR3 length is 14 residues. The germline V gene has CDR1 SGDLS and CDR2 YYNGEE.